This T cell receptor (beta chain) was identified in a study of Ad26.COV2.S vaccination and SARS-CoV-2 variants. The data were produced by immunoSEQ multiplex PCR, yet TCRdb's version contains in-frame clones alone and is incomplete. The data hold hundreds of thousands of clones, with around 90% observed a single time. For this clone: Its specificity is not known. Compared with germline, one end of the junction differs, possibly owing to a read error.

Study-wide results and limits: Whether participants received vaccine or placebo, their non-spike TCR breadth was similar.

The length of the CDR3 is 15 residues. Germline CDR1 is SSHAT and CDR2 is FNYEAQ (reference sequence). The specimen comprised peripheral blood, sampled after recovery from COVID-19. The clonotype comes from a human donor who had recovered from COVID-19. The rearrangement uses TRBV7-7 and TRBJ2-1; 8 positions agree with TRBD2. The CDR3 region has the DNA TGTGCTAGCAGCTTAGACGGGGGGGCCTACAATGAGCAGTTCTTC. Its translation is CASSLDGGAYNEQFF.